Presented here are 21 T cell receptor beta chains from one specimen sequenced in a study of blood T cell repertoires in COVID-19. Measured with immunoSEQ multiplex PCR; TCRdb has only the in-frame clones, and not every one. The sample has approximately 130,000 clones, 70% to 90% seen once; the top ten hold about 17%. The specimen was peripheral blood. The origin of the receptors is a woman aged 50 to 60 who had recovered from COVID-19.

In this sample, this clone turned up a few times. The J gene is TRBJ2-7, the V gene TRBV15; D might be TRBD2 (6 bases). CDR3 length: 16 residues. The V gene's germline CDR1 is LNHNV and CDR2 YYDKDF (reference sequence). V was cut by 1 base and J by 5 bases, with 18 bases left in between. This CDR3 reads CATSRGGFGSVNEQYF. CDR3 nucleotides: TGTGCCACCAGCAGAGGGGGGTTCGGGAGTGTCAACGAGCAGTACTTC.

This chain uses TRBV15 with TRBJ1-4; no definite D call. V was shortened by 3 bases and J by 8 bases, with 16 bases between the two germline ends. This CDR3 region has 15 residues. CDR1 and CDR2 from the germline V gene are LNHNV and YYDKDF (reference sequence). The CDR3 bases are TGTGCCACCAGCAGGCAACTGAGGACGGGGGAAAAACTGTTTTTT. Its protein product is CATSRQLRTGEKLFF.

Here the CDR3 DNA reads TGCGCCAGCAGCTTGGGCCGACAGGGGATGACTGGCTACACCTTC. As protein: CASSLGRQGMTGYTF. The genes are TRBV5-1 and TRBJ1-2; 8 bases match TRBD1. There are 15 residues in the CDR3. Per the germline V gene, CDR1 is SGHRS and CDR2 is YFSETQ. The ends lost 0 bases at V and 7 bases at J; junction bases unmatched: 8.

The V gene is TRBV18, the J gene TRBJ1-1; 7 bases are shared with TRBD1. The V and J ends lost 4 bases and 4 bases, in that order; junction bases with no gene match: 12. This CDR3 has 16 amino acids. The germline V gene encodes CDR1 KGHSH and CDR2 LQKENI. For the CDR3, the DNA is TGTGCCAGCTCACGGAGGGGCCAGGGGGGATCCACTGAAGCTTTCTTT. Its translation is CASSRRGQGGSTEAFF.

The table lists this clone with many counts. This sequence joins TRBV6-1 and TRBJ2-7; D might be TRBD1 (6 bases). The CDR3 length is 16 residues. Trimming took off 4 bases at V and 1 base at J, with 17 bases between the two ends. The germline V gene has CDR1 MNHNS and CDR2 SASEGT. This CDR3 is CASSAYSGELSYEQYF. DNA for the CDR3: TGTGCCAGCAGTGCATACTCAGGGGAGTTATCCTACGAGCAGTACTTC.

The chain joins TRBV6-6 to TRBJ2-2, with 7 bases matching TRBD1. Germline-derived CDR1 and CDR2 are MNHNY and SVGAGI (reference sequence). Trimming took 5 bases from V and 1 from J; bases not matched to a gene: 13. This CDR3 comprises 18 residues. CDR3 coding DNA: TGTGCCAGCAGTCTAAGGAACCGGGACAGTAGGAACACCGGGGAGCTGTTTTTT. It encodes CASSLRNRDSRNTGELFF.

This clone came up once. The chain couples TRBV6-1 to TRBJ2-2; TRBD2 aligns across 8 bases. Germline lookup yields CDR1 MNHNS and CDR2 SASEGT. J lost 6 bases, V lost 3 bases, and 6 bases had no gene match. This CDR3 comprises 15 residues. This CDR3 is CASSDGRGGPGELFF. In DNA form, the CDR3 reads TGTGCCAGCAGTGACGGACGGGGGGGCCCCGGGGAGCTGTTTTTT.

The rearrangement joins TRBV11-2 to TRBJ1-2, with TRBD1 matching over 8 bases. Per germline, CDR1 SGHAT and CDR2 FQNNGV. Germline trimming cut 5 bases from V and 7 bases from J; bases unmatched to any gene: 9. The CDR3 length is 14 residues. Here the CDR3 DNA reads TGTGCCAGCAGCCCAGGGGGCGCCCCGGGTGGCTACACCTTC. Amino acid sequence: CASSPGGAPGGYTF.

This clone was counted a few times. The chain recombines TRBV9 with TRBJ2-1; no clear D. Germline V gene data show CDR1 as SGDLS and CDR2 as YYNGEE. The CDR3 contains 13 residues. Trimming left V 4 bases short and J 3 bases short, with 8 bases between. The CDR3 coding sequence is TGTGCCAGCAGCCCCCCGGTCTACAATGAGCAGTTCTTC. Residues: CASSPPVYNEQFF. The variable domain in full, with the rest retrieved from reference TRBV9 and TRBJ2-1, is DSGVTQTPKHLITATGQRVTLRCSPRSGDLSVYWYQQSLDQGLQFLIQYYNGEERAKGNILERFSAQQFPDLHSELNLSSLELGDSALYFCASSPPVYNEQFFGPGTRLTVL.

This rearrangement joins TRBV23-1 to TRBJ2-7; 9 bases align to TRBD2. TRBV23-1 falls under the ORF class, with uncertain function. This CDR3 region has 16 residues. Trimming removed 0 bases from V and 5 bases from J; junction bases left unmatched: 8. This chain's CDR3 is CASSQSPSGVPHEQYF. The CDR3 nucleotides are TGCGCCAGCAGTCAATCGCCTAGCGGGGTTCCCCACGAGCAGTACTTC.

The chain links TRBV6-1 to TRBJ1-2; D may be TRBD1 (5 bases). Per the germline V gene, CDR1 is MNHNS and CDR2 is SASEGT. Trimming shortened V by 6 bases and J by 4 bases, and 21 bases separated the two germline ends. The CDR3 is made up of 16 amino acids. CDR3 DNA: TGTGCCAGCAGAGAACTGGGGCTTACACTAACCTATGGCTACACCTTC. Its translation: CASRELGLTLTYGYTF.

This chain joins TRBV5-1 and TRBJ1-6; D may be TRBD1 (6 bases). CDR1 and CDR2 (germline): SGHRS, YFSETQ. The CDR3 has 19 amino acids. Trimming removed 4 bases at V and 1 base at J, with 21 bases between. DNA for the CDR3: TGCGCCAGCAGCGCCTTGTTGGCGGGGGCCGCTTCCTATAATTCACCCCTCCACTTT. This codes for CASSALLAGAASYNSPLHF.

J is TRBJ2-5 and V is TRBV6-5; TRBD1 matches 7 bases. The CDR3 sequence is 15 residues long. Trimming cost V 0 bases and J 4 bases; bases outside gene matches: 5. The V gene's germline CDR1 is MNHEY and CDR2 SVGAGI. The DNA for the CDR3 is TGTGCCAGCAGTTACTCAGGGGGCGTTCTAGAGACCCAGTACTTC. It codes for CASSYSGGVLETQYF.

This clone has only one observation. The V and J genes are TRBV7-3 and TRBJ2-6; a possible D gene is TRBD1 (6 bases). V shed 2 bases and J shed 0 bases, with 14 bases lying between them. Germline assignment: CDR1 SGHTA and CDR2 FQGTGA. CDR3 length equals 18 residues. The CDR3 coding sequence is TGTGCCAGCAGCTTACAACCGCAGGGGCGCTCTGGGGCCAACGTCCTGACTTTC. It specifies CASSLQPQGRSGANVLTF.

The chain couples TRBV11-3 to TRBJ2-7, with 11 bases that match TRBD2. Per the germline V gene, CDR1 is SGHNT and CDR2 is YENEEA. Trimming took 2 bases from V and 4 from J; bases not matched to a gene: 13. The CDR3 covers 18 residues. CDR3 region: CASSLRSASGRRTYEQYF. CDR3 DNA: TGTGCCAGCAGCTTAAGGTCGGCTAGCGGGAGGCGTACTTACGAGCAGTACTTC.

The chain has TRBV5-1 and TRBJ2-7; tentative D call: TRBD1 (7 bases). The germline V and J ends were trimmed by 4 bases and 6 bases, with 17 bases remaining between them. Germline CDR1 reads SGHRS; CDR2 reads YFSETQ. The CDR3 runs 14 residues. CDR3 DNA sequence: TGCGCCAGCAGCGCGGGACAGTCTTTAGGCGAGCAGTACTTC. The encoded protein is CASSAGQSLGEQYF.

The genes are TRBV12-3 or TRBV12-4 and TRBJ1-2, with D maybe TRBD1 (5 bases). The CDR3 is 12 amino acids. Trimming removed 10 bases at V and 6 bases at J, with 15 bases between. CDR3 region: CATTRARDGYTF. CDR3 nucleotide sequence: TGTGCCACCACCAGGGCCCGGGATGGCTACACCTTC.

This clone was found once. The same CDR3 also results from other DNA sequences found in this sample. The J gene is TRBJ1-2, the V gene TRBV5-1; D is ambiguous. The germline gives CDR1 SGHRS, CDR2 YFSETQ. This CDR3 spans 12 amino acids. Trimming left V 0 bases short and J 4 bases short, with 4 bases between. The CDR3 sequence is CASSLDSYGYTF. For the CDR3, the DNA is TGCGCCAGCAGCTTGGACAGCTATGGCTACACCTTC.

The chain is built from TRBV15 and TRBJ1-2; 8 positions agree with TRBD1. This CDR3 has 17 residues. The germline V gene encodes CDR1 LNHNV and CDR2 YYDKDF (reference sequence). Losses at the gene ends were 1 base for V and 2 bases for J; bases not matched to a gene: 9. CDR3: CATSRAGAGGPNYGYTF. CDR3 nucleotide sequence: TGTGCCACCAGCAGAGCGGGGGCAGGGGGCCCAAACTATGGCTACACCTTC. The whole variable domain, filled in from reference TRBV15 and TRBJ1-2, reads DAMVIQNPRYQVTQFGKPVTLSCSQTLNHNVMYWYQQKSSQAPKLLFHYYDKDFNNEADTPDNFQSRRPNTSFCFLDIRSPGLGDTAMYLCATSRAGAGGPNYGYTFGSGTRLTVV.

This clone was counted only a few times. This chain links TRBV2 with TRBJ1-5; tentatively, D is TRBD1 (5 bases). This CDR3 is 11 amino acids long. Germline loops: CDR1 SNHLY, CDR2 FYNNEI. V lost 8 bases and J 7 bases, leaving 9 bases between the germline ends. The chain's CDR3 is CASGGRQPQHF. The CDR3 coding sequence is TGTGCCAGCGGGGGGAGGCAGCCCCAGCATTTT.

J is TRBJ2-5 and V is TRBV5-4; D is perhaps TRBD2 (7 bases). Trimming took off 0 bases at V and 2 bases at J, with 14 bases between the two ends. This CDR3 has 16 amino acids. Germline-derived CDR1 and CDR2 are SGHNT and YYREEE (reference sequence). CDR3 sequence (DNA): TGTGCCAGCAGCTTGGCTCGGGGGGCCGCACAAGAGACCCAGTACTTC. Translating gives CASSLARGAAQETQYF. Variable domain in full (rest from reference TRBV5-4 and TRBJ2-5): ETGVTQSPTHLIKTRGQQVTLRCSSQSGHNTVSWYQQALGQGPQFIFQYYREEENGRGNFPPRFSGLQFPNYSSELNVNALELDDSALYLCASSLARGAAQETQYFGPGTRLLVL.